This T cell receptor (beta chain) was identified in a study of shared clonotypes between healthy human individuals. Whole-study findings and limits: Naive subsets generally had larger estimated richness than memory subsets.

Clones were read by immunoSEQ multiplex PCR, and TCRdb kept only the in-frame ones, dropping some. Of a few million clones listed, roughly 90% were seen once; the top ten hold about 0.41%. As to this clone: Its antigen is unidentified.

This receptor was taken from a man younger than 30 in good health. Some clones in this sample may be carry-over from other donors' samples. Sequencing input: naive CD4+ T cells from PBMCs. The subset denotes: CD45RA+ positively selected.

The CDR3 reads CASSQGQGREQYF. CDR3 DNA: TGTGCCAGCAGTCAGGGACAGGGCCGCGAGCAGTACTTC. The J gene is TRBJ2-7, the V gene TRBV6-6, with 9 bases fitting TRBD1. This CDR3 comprises 13 residues. Germline values: CDR1 MNHNY, CDR2 SVGAGI (reference sequence). V shed 5 bases and J 6 bases; nucleotides not matched to a gene: 5.